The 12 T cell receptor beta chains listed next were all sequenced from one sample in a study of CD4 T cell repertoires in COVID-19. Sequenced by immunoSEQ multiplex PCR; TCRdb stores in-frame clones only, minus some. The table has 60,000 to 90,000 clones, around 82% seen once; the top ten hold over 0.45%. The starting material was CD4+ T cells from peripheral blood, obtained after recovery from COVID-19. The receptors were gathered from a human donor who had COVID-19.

CDR3 sequence (DNA): TGTGCCAGCAGCCGGACCTACCCGGGGGAGCAGTACTTC. It encodes CASSRTYPGEQYF. This chain links TRBV14 with TRBJ2-5; D is perhaps TRBD2 (6 bases). This CDR3 region has 13 residues. Germline CDR1 SGHDN, CDR2 FVKESK. V gave up 4 bases and J gave up 11 bases, with 17 bases separating them.

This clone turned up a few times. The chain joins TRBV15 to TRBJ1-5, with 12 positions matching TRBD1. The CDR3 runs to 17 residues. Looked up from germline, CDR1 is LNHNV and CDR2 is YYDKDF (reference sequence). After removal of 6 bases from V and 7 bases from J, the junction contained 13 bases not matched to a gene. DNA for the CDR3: TGTGCCACCAGACCGGATATGGGACAGGGGGCTCTCCAGCCCCAGCATTTT. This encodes CATRPDMGQGALQPQHF. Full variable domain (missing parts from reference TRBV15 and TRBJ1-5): DAMVIQNPRYQVTQFGKPVTLSCSQTLNHNVMYWYQQKSSQAPKLLFHYYDKDFNNEADTPDNFQSRRPNTSFCFLDIRSPGLGDTAMYLCATRPDMGQGALQPQHFGDGTRLSIL.

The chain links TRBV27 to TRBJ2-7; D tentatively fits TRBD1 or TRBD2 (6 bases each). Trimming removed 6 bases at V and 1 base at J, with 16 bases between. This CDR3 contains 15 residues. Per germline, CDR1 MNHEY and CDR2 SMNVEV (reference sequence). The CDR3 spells CASSPKEGGSYEQYF. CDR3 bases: TGTGCCAGCAGCCCTAAGGAGGGGGGATCCTACGAGCAGTACTTC.

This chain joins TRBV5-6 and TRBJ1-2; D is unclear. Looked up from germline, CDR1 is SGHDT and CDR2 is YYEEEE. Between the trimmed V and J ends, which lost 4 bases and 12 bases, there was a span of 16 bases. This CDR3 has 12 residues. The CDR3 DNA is TGTGCCAGCAGCCTCGGTGAAGTCATCGACACCTTC. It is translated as CASSLGEVIDTF.

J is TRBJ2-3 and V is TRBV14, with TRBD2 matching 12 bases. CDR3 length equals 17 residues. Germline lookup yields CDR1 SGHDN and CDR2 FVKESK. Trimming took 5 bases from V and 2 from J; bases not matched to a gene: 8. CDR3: CASSFRTSGAITDTQYF. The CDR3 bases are TGTGCCAGCAGCTTCAGGACTAGCGGGGCGATCACAGATACGCAGTATTTT.

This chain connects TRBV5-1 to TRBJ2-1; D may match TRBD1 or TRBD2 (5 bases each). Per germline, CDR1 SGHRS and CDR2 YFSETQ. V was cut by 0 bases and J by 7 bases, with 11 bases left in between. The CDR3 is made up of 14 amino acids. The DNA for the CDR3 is TGCGCCAGCAGCTTGGACAGGTCGGGGAATGAGCAGTTCTTC. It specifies CASSLDRSGNEQFF. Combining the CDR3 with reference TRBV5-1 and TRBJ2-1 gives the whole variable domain KAGVTQTPRYLIKTRGQQVTLSCSPISGHRSVSWYQQTPGQGLQFLFEYFSETQRNKGNFPGRFSGRQFSNSRSEMNVSTLELGDSALYLCASSLDRSGNEQFFGPGTRLTVL.

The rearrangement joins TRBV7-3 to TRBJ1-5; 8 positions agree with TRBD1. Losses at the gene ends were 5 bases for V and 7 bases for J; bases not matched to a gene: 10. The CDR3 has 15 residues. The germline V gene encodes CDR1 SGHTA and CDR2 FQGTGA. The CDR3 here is CASSARTGRDQPQHF. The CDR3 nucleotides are TGTGCCAGCAGCGCCCGGACAGGGAGGGACCAGCCCCAGCATTTT.

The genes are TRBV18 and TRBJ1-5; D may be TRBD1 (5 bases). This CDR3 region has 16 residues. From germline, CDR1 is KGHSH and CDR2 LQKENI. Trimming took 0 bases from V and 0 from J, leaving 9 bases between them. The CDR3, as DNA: TGTGCCAGCTCACCACCATCGGGGGGTAGCAATCAGCCCCAGCATTTT. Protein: CASSPPSGGSNQPQHF. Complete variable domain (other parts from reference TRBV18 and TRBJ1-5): NAGVMQNPRHLVRRRGQEARLRCSPMKGHSHVYWYRQLPEEGLKFMVYLQKENIIDESGMPKERFSAEFPKEGPSILRIQQVVRGDSAAYFCASSPPSGGSNQPQHFGDGTRLSIL.

The CDR3 DNA reads as TGTGCCAGCAGTGAACAGTTCTATGGCTACACCTTC. This sequence encodes CASSEQFYGYTF. The J gene is TRBJ1-2, the V gene TRBV6-1; D is ambiguous. Trimming left V 2 bases short and J 4 bases short, with 5 bases between. CDR3 length: 12 residues. CDR1 is MNHNS and CDR2 is SASEGT in the germline V gene.

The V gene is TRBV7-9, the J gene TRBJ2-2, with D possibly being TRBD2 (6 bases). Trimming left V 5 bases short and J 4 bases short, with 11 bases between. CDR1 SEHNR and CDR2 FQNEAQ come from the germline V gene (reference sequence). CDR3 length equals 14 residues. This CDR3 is CASSPGLRTGELFF. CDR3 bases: TGTGCCAGCAGCCCGGGACTCCGCACCGGGGAGCTGTTTTTT. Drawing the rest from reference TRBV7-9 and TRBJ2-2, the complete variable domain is DTGVSQNPRHKITKRGQNVTFRCDPISEHNRLYWYRQTLGQGPEFLTYFQNEAQLEKSRLLSDRFSAERPKGSFSTLEIQRTEQGDSAMYLCASSPGLRTGELFFGEGSRLTVL.

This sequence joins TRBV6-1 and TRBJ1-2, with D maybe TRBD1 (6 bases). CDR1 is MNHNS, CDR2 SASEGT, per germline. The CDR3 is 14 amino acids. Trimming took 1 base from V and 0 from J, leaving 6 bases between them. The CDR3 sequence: CASSEGTANYGYTF. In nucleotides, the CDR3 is TGTGCCAGCAGTGAAGGGACAGCTAACTATGGCTACACCTTC.

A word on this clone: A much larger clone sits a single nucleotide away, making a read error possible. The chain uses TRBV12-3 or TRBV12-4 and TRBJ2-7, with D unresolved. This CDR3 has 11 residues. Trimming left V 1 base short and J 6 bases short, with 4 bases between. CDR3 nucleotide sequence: TGTGCCAGCAGTTTAGTAGGCGAGCAGTACTTC. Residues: CASSLVGEQYF.